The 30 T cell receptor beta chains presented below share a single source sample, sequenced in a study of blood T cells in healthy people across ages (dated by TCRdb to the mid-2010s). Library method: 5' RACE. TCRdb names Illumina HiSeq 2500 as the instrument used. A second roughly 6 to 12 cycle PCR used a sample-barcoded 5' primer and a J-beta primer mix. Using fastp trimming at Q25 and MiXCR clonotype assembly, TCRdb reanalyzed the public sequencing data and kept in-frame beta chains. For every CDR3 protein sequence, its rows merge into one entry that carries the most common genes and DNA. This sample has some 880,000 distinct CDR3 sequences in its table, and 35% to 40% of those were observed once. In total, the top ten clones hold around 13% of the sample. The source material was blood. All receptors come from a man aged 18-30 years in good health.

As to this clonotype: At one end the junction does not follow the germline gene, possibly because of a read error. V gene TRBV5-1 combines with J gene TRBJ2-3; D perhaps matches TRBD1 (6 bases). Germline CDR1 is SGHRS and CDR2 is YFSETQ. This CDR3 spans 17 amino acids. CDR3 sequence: CTSSPRTVHQSTDTQYF. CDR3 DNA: TGCACCAGCAGCCCACGGACAGTTCACCAGAGCACAGATACGCAGTATTTT.

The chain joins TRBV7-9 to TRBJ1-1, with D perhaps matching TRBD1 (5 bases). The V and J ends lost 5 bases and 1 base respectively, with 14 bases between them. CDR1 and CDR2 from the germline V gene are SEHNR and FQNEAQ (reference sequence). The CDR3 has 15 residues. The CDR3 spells CASSPLGRQNTEAFF. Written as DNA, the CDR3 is TGTGCCAGCAGCCCGTTGGGACGGCAGAACACTGAAGCTTTCTTT.

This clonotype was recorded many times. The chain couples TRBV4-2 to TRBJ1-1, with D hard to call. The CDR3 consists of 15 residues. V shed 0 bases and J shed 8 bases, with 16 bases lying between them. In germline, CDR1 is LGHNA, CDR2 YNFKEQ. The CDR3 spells CASSQERIDSREAFF. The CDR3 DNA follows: TGTGCCAGCAGCCAAGAAAGAATCGATAGCCGAGAAGCTTTCTTT.

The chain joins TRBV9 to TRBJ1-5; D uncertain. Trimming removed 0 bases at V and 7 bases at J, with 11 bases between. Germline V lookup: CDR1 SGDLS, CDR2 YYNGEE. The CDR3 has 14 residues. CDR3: CASSVDSEGQPQHF. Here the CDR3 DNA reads TGTGCCAGCAGCGTAGACTCGGAGGGACAGCCCCAGCATTTT.

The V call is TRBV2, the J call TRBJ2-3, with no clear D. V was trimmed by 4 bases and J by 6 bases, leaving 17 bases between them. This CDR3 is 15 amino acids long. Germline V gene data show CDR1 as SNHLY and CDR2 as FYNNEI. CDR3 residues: CASSGSVNTADTQYF. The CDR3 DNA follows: TGTGCCAGCAGTGGCTCGGTGAACACAGCTGATACGCAGTATTTT.

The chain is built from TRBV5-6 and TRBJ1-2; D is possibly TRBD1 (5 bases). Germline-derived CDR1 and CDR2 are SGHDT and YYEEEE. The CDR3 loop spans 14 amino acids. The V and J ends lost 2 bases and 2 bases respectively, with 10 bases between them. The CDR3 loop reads CASSLRGRNYGYTF. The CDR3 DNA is TGTGCCAGCAGCTTACGGGGACGAAACTATGGCTACACCTTC.

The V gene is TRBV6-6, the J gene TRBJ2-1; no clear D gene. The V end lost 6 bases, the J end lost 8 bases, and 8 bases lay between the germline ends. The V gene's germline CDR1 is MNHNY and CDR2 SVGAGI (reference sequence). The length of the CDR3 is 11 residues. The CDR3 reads CASSHQYEQFF. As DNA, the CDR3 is TGTGCCAGCAGCCATCAATATGAGCAGTTCTTC.

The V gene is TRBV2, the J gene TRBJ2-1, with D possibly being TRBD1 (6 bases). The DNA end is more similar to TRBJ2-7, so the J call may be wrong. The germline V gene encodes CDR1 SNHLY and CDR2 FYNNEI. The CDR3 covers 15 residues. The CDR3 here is CASRKRGSQYNEQYF. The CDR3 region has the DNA TGTGCCAGCAGGAAGAGGGGGAGCCAATACAATGAGCAGTACTTC.

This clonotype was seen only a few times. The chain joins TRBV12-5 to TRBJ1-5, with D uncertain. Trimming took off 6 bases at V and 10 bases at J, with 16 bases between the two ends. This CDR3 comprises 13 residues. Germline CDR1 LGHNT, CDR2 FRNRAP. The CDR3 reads CASGTPRIDPQHF. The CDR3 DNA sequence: TGTGCTAGTGGGACCCCACGGATCGATCCCCAGCATTTT.

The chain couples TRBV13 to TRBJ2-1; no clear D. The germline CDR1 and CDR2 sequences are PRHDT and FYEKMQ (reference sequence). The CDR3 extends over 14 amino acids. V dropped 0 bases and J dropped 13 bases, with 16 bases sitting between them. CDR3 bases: TGTGCCAGCAGCTTAGGCCCAGCTCAAGAGACCCAGTTCTTC. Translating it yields CASSLGPAQETQFF.

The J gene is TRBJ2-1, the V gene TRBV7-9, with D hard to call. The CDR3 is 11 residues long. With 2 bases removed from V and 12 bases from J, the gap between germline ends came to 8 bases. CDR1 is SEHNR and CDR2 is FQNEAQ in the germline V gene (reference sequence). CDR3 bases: TGTGCCAGCAGCTTAAATCGGTGGCAGTTCTTC. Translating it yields CASSLNRWQFF.

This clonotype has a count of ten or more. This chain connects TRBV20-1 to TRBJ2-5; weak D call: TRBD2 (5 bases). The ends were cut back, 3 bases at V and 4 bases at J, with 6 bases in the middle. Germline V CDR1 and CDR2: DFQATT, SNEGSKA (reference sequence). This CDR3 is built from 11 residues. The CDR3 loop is CSARAGETQYF. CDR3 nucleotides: TGCAGTGCTAGGGCGGGAGAGACCCAGTACTTC.

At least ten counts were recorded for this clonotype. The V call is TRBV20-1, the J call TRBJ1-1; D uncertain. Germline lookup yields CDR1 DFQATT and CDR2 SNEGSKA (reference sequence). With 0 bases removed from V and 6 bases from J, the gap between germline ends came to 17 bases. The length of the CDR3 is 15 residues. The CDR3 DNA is TGCAGTGCTAGAGATTATGATCGGTTTTCTCCTGAAGCTTTCTTT. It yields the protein CSARDYDRFSPEAFF.

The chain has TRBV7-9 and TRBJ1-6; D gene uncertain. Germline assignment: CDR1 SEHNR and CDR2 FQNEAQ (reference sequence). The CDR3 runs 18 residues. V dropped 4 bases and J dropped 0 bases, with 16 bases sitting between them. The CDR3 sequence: CASSYSAGKSSYNSPLHF. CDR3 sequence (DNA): TGTGCCAGCAGCTACTCAGCCGGGAAAAGCTCCTATAATTCACCCCTCCACTTT.

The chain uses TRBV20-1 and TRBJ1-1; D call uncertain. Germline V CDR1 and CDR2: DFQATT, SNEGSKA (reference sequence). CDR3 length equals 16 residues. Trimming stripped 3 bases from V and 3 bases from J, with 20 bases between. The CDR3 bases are TGCAGTGCTAGGATCCTTAAGCCACTAGAAGACACTGAAGCTTTCTTT. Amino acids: CSARILKPLEDTEAFF.

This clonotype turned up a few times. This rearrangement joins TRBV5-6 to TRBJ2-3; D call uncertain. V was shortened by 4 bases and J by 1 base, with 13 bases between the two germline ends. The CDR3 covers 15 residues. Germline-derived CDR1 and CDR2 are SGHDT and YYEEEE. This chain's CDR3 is CASSPVGLRTDTQYF. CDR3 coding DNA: TGTGCCAGCAGCCCGGTGGGGTTGCGCACAGATACGCAGTATTTT.

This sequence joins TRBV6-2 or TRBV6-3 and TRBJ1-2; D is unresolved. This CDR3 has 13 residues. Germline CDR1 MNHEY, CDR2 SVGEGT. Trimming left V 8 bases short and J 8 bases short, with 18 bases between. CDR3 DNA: TGTGCCAGCCTCGACTCCTGGCGGGGAGGCTACACCTTC. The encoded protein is CASLDSWRGGYTF.

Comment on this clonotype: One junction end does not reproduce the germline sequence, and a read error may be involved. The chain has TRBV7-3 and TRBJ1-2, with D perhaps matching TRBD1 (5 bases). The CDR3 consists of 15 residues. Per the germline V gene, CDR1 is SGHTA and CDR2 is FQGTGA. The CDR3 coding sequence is TGTGCCAGCGGCTTTTCCGGGACCTCTTTCGCGGGCTACACCTTC. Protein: CASGFSGTSFAGYTF.

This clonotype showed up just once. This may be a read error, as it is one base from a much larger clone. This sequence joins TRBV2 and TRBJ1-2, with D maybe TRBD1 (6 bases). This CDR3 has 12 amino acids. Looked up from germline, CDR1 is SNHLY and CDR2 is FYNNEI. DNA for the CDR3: TGTGCCAGCAAGCCAGGGGACTATGGCCACACCTTC. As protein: CASKPGDYGHTF.

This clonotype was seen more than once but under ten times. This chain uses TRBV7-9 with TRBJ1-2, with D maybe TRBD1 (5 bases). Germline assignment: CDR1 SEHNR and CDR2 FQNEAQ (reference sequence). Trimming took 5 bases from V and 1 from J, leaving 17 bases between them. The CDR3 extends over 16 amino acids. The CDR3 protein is CASSQTRDVNNYGYTF. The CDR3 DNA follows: TGTGCCAGCAGCCAAACTCGGGACGTAAATAACTATGGCTACACCTTC.

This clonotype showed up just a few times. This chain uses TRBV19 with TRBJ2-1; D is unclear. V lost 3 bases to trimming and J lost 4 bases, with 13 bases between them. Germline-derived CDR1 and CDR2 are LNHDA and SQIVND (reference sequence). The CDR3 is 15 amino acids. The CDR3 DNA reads TGTGCCAGTAGTATTCTTCCTCTGGATTACAATGAGCAGTTCTTC. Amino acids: CASSILPLDYNEQFF.

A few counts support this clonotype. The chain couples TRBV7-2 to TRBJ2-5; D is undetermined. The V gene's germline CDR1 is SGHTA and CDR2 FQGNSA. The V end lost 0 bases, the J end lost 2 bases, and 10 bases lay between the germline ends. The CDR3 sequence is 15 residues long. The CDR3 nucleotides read TGTGCCAGCAGCTTAGCGCTGACACAGCAAGAGACCCAGTACTTC. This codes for CASSLALTQQETQYF. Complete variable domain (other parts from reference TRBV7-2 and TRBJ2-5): GAGVSQSPSNKVTEKGKDVELRCDPISGHTALYWYRQSLGQGLEFLIYFQGNSAPDKSGLPSDRFSAERTGGSVSTLTIQRTQQEDSAVYLCASSLALTQQETQYFGPGTRLLVL.

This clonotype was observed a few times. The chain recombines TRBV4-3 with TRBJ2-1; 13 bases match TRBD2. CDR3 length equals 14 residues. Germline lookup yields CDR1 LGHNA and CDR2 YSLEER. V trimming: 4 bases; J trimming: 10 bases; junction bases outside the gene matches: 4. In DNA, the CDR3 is TGCGCCAGCAGCCCTCGGACTAGCGGGAGCGAGCAGTTCTTC. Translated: CASSPRTSGSEQFF.

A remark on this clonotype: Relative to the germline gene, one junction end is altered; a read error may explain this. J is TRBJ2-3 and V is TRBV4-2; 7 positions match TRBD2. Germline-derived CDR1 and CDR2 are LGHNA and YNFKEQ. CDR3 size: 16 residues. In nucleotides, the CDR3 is TGTACCAGCAGCCAATCTGGTGGGGGGGGTACAGATACGCAGTATTTT. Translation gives CTSSQSGGGGTDTQYF.

This CDR3 reads CASSESMGVGTEAFF. For the CDR3, the DNA is TGTGCCAGCAGTGAAAGTATGGGGGTCGGGACTGAAGCTTTCTTT. The chain joins TRBV6-1 to TRBJ1-1; a weak D match, TRBD1 (5 bases). Germline CDR1 is MNHNS and CDR2 is SASEGT. V was shortened by 2 bases and J by 5 bases, with 15 bases between the two germline ends. The CDR3 covers 15 residues.

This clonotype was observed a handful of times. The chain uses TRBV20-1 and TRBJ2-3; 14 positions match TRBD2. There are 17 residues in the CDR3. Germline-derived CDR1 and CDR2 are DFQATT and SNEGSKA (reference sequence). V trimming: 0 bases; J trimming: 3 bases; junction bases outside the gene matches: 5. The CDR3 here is CSARDRLAGGRTDTQYF. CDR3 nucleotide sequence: TGCAGTGCTAGAGATCGACTAGCGGGGGGGCGGACAGATACGCAGTATTTT.

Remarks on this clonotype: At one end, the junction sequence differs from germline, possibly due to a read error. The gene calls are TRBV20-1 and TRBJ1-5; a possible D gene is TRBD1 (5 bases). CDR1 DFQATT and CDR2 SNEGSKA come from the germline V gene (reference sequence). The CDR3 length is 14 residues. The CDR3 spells CSARRGQLNQPRHF. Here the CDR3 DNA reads TGCAGTGCTAGACGTGGACAATTGAATCAGCCCCGGCATTTT.

CDR3 in amino acids: CSAIVMGGPDTQYF. CDR3 nucleotide sequence: TGCAGTGCCATCGTGATGGGGGGGCCAGATACGCAGTATTTT. The rearrangement uses TRBV20-1 and TRBJ2-3, with D maybe TRBD2 (7 bases). From germline, CDR1 is DFQATT and CDR2 SNEGSKA (reference sequence). The CDR3 covers 14 residues. The V end was cut by 6 bases, the J end by 4 bases, with 17 bases between.

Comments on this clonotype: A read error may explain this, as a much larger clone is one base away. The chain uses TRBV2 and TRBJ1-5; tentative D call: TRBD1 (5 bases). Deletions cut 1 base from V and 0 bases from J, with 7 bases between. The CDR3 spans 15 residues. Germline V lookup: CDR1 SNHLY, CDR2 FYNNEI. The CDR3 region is CASSEDRYSNQPQHF. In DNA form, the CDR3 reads TGTGCCAGCAGTGAAGACAGGTATAGCAATCAGCCCCAGCATTTT.

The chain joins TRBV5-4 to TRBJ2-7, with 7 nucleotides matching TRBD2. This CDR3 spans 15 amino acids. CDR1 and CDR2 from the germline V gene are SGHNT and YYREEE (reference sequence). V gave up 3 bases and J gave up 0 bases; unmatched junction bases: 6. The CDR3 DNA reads TGTGCCAGCAGCTCGGCGGGGGAGGTCTCCTACGAGCAGTACTTC. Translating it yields CASSSAGEVSYEQYF.